The entry below gives a single TCR beta chain sequence along with its context. The sample originates from a study of cytomegalovirus exposure and HLA in healthy donors. As for the study in general: HLA-typed donors were the source of 83 million or so unique TCRs, which an early data release held.

PCR primers comprised 60 Vbeta and 13 Jbeta primers. In the authors' workflow: Later reanalysis found approximately 76 million unique TCR beta chains, 10 million to 14 million of them shared. TCRdb's copy holds only in-frame clones and misses some; the assay was immunoSEQ multiplex PCR. V and J calls and clone size are given by that table; D and trimming were obtained from the DNA. Here the sample spans about 190,000 clones, about 85% being singletons. The receptor's source is a boy younger than 10 in good health and CMV-seronegative. The sequencing sample was made of PBMCs.

The CDR3 DNA follows: TGTGCCAGCAGTTTGGTTTCTGGCCTTACCTACGAGCAGTACTTC. Translation gives CASSLVSGLTYEQYF. The genes are TRBV28 and TRBJ2-7, with D unclear. This CDR3 has 15 amino acids. Trimming pared 3 bases from V and 2 bases from J, leaving 14 bases between. Germline lookup yields CDR1 MDHEN and CDR2 SYDVKM.